This TCR beta chain originates from a study of T cells after yellow fever vaccination. TCRdb redid the calling of the 5' RACE reads with MiXCR, one entry per CDR3 protein. The sample lists just under 600,000 distinct CDR3 sequences; roughly 14% were seen once. Regarding this clonotype: The target antigen is unknown.

Regarding the study as a whole: One caveat is that FACS-sorted repertoires could contain abundant clonotypes contaminating from the bulk population.

The clonotype was recovered from a man aged 25-40 years who received the YFV17D yellow fever vaccine. Sequenced here: PBMCs, sampled on the day of the yellow fever booster vaccination.

The CDR3 reads CASSYSGLIRYGYTF. The CDR3 nucleotides read TGTGCCAGCAGTTACTCGGGATTAATCCGTTATGGCTACACCTTC. The genes are TRBV6-2 or TRBV6-3 and TRBJ1-2; D remains unclear. This CDR3 has 15 residues. CDR1 and CDR2 (germline): MNHEY, SVGEGT. V was pared by 0 bases and J by 5 bases, with 13 bases between.